These T cell receptor beta chains were read from a single sample in a study of T cell responses to AZD1222 COVID-19 vaccine. This table comes from immunoSEQ multiplex PCR, and its TCRdb copy is limited to in-frame clones, with some not included. The sample has around 99,000 clones; around 90% are singletons. The specimen was peripheral blood, collected 28 days after the second AZD1222 dose. The receptors derive from an adult who received the AZD1222 COVID-19 vaccine. Both conserved end residues are part of each CDR3. The D gene is left open where the match is weak. Expanded clones get a size class; other rows say once, few or many, or leave the size out.

j_gene	v_gene	abundance	d_gene	CDR3aa	CDR3nt
TRBJ2-3	TRBV10-1	-	-	CASSESTDTQYF	TGCGCCAGCAGTGAGAGTACAGATACGCAGTATTTT
TRBJ2-7	TRBV6-5	-	-	CASSYGTNYPGTEQYF	TGTGCCAGCAGTTATGGGACGAACTACCCTGGGACCGAGCAGTACTTC
TRBJ1-2	TRBV20-1	-	TRBD1	CSASLLADRGRFGYTF	TGCAGTGCGAGTCTCCTTGCGGACAGGGGGCGCTTTGGCTACACCTTC
TRBJ2-1	TRBV19	-	TRBD1	CASTGTGNWNEQFF	TGTGCCAGCACCGGGACAGGGAATTGGAATGAGCAGTTCTTC
TRBJ1-4	TRBV19	-	TRBD1	CASSIGRGLSTNEKLFF	TGTGCCAGTAGTATCGGCAGGGGGCTCTCAACTAATGAAAAACTGTTTTTT
TRBJ1-2	TRBV4-1	-	TRBD1	CASSQGTGNYGYTF	TGCGCCAGCAGCCAAGGGACAGGGAACTATGGCTACACCTTC
TRBJ2-7	TRBV7-9	-	-	CASSFLQQEGYEQYF	TGTGCCAGCAGCTTTCTCCAACAGGAGGGCTACGAGCAGTACTTC
TRBJ1-2	TRBV10-3	-	TRBD1	CAISELDRGHYGYTF	TGTGCCATCAGTGAACTCGACAGGGGCCACTATGGCTACACCTTC
TRBJ2-1	TRBV2	-	-	CASSESGLLTYNEQFF	TGTGCCAGCAGTGAAAGCGGGCTTTTGACCTACAATGAGCAGTTCTTC
TRBJ2-3	TRBV9	-	-	CASSVALEGDTDTQYF	TGTGCCAGCAGCGTAGCTCTTGAGGGAGACACAGATACGCAGTATTTT
TRBJ2-5	TRBV7-2	-	TRBD1	CASSFDRDRDQETQYF	TGTGCCAGCAGCTTCGACCGGGACAGGGACCAAGAGACCCAGTACTTC
TRBJ2-1	TRBV5-1	-	-	CASSPGTDNEQFF	TGCGCCAGCAGCCCCGGGACTGATAATGAGCAGTTCTTC
TRBJ2-7	TRBV29-1	-	-	CSALTDTYEQYF	TGCAGCGCCCTGACCGACACCTACGAGCAGTACTTC
TRBJ2-1	TRBV7-2	-	TRBD2	CASSFMSPLAEASNEQFF	TGTGCCAGCAGCTTCATGTCGCCACTAGCGGAGGCCTCCAATGAGCAGTTCTTC
TRBJ1-2	TRBV4-1	once	-	CASSQDHAGTNYGYTF	TGCGCCAGCAGCCAAGATCACGCCGGCACAAACTATGGCTACACCTTC
TRBJ2-2	TRBV7-2	-	-	CASSPGPTNTGELFF	TGTGCCAGCAGCCCTGGGCCAACGAACACCGGGGAGCTGTTTTTT
TRBJ2-5	TRBV5-4	-	TRBD2	CASTRGPRAGGGETQYF	TGTGCCAGCACGAGGGGCCCAAGGGCGGGAGGCGGGGAGACCCAGTACTTC
TRBJ1-5	TRBV7-8	few	-	CASSLGLRAEHNQPQHF	TGTGCCAGCAGCTTAGGGTTGCGAGCAGAGCACAATCAGCCCCAGCATTTT
TRBJ2-4	TRBV6-5	-	-	CASRRQPSTKNIQYF	TGTGCCAGCAGGCGACAGCCTAGTACCAAAAACATTCAGTACTTC
TRBJ2-2	TRBV5-8	-	TRBD1	CASSLRGQGANTGELFF	TGTGCCAGCAGCTTGAGGGGACAGGGGGCGAACACCGGGGAGCTGTTTTTT
TRBJ2-7	TRBV5-4	-	TRBD2	CASSLASGRTLGEQYF	TGTGCCAGCAGCTTGGCTAGCGGGAGGACCCTCGGAGAGCAGTACTTC
TRBJ1-5	TRBV6-9	-	-	CASSYETPYYSNQPQHF	TGTGCCAGCAGTTACGAGACACCTTACTATAGCAATCAGCCCCAGCATTTT
TRBJ2-3	TRBV11-2	-	TRBD2	CASSPNSGRGDTQYF	TGTGCCAGCAGTCCGAATAGCGGGAGAGGAGATACGCAGTATTTT
TRBJ1-6	TRBV11-2	-	-	CASSLDTGINSPLHF	TGTGCCAGCAGCTTAGATACAGGGATAAATTCACCCCTCCACTTT
TRBJ1-2	TRBV5-6	-	-	CASSVEEYGYTF	TGTGCCAGCAGCGTCGAAGAGTATGGCTACACCTTC
TRBJ2-1	TRBV10-2	-	TRBD1	CASVAGGPYNEQFF	TGCGCCAGCGTCGCAGGGGGTCCCTACAATGAGCAGTTCTTC
TRBJ2-7	TRBV20-1	-	-	CSARDKYEQYF	TGCAGTGCTAGAGACAAATACGAGCAGTACTTC
TRBJ2-1	TRBV10-3	-	-	CAISDVGDEQFF	TGTGCCATCAGTGATGTGGGTGATGAGCAGTTCTTC
TRBJ1-1	TRBV6-5	-	-	CASRRGAEAFF	TGTGCCAGCAGAAGGGGAGCTGAAGCTTTCTTT
TRBJ1-1	TRBV9	-	-	CASSPSLGRGTEAFF	TGTGCCAGCAGCCCGTCCTTGGGGAGAGGGACTGAAGCTTTCTTT
TRBJ1-1	TRBV27	once	-	CASSFHDTYTEAFF	TGTGCCAGCAGTTTCCACGACACCTACACTGAAGCTTTCTTT
TRBJ1-1	TRBV6-5	-	TRBD1	CASTKGQRTEAFF	TGTGCCAGCACCAAGGGACAGCGCACTGAAGCTTTCTTT
TRBJ2-3	TRBV9	few	TRBD2	CASSTTSLGDTQYF	TGTGCCAGCAGCACGACTAGCCTCGGTGATACGCAGTATTTT
TRBJ2-3	TRBV7-9	-	TRBD2	CASSRNSGGIDTQYF	TGTGCCAGCAGCCGGAATAGCGGGGGTATAGATACGCAGTATTTT
TRBJ1-3	TRBV3-1/TRBV3-2	-	-	CASSQGWAGNTIYF	TGTGCCAGCAGCCAAGGTTGGGCCGGAAACACCATATATTTT
TRBJ1-1	TRBV10-1	-	TRBD1	CASSEARGGNTEAFF	TGCGCCAGCAGTGAGGCCAGGGGGGGAAATACTGAAGCTTTCTTT
TRBJ2-5	TRBV12-3/TRBV12-4	-	-	CASSPGGTQYF	TGTGCCAGCAGCCCCGGCGGGACCCAGTACTTC
TRBJ1-1	TRBV29-1	-	-	CSVDRGKAAFF	TGCAGCGTTGACCGCGGGAAGGCGGCTTTCTTT
TRBJ2-5	TRBV19	-	-	CASSIPGTPDRTQYF	TGTGCCAGCTCTATCCCGGGGACACCCGACAGGACCCAGTACTTC
TRBJ1-1	TRBV6-1	-	-	CASSEVRNTEAFF	TGTGCCAGCAGTGAAGTGAGGAACACTGAAGCTTTCTTT
TRBJ2-7	TRBV24-1	-	-	CATSVERSRRGRPYEQYF	TGTGCCACCAGTGTCGAACGGTCCCGCCGGGGGCGCCCGTACGAGCAGTACTTC
TRBJ2-5	TRBV15	-	TRBD1	CATSPRGGFQETQYF	TGTGCCACCAGCCCGAGAGGGGGCTTCCAAGAGACCCAGTACTTC
TRBJ2-7	TRBV18	-	-	CASSPWSSYEQYF	TGTGCCAGCTCACCCTGGAGCTCCTACGAGCAGTACTTC
TRBJ1-2	TRBV28	-	-	CASSFGWGGYTF	TGTGCCAGCAGTTTCGGGTGGGGTGGCTACACCTTC
TRBJ2-7	TRBV6-5	-	-	CASSYLASYEQYF	TGTGCCAGCAGTTACCTAGCGTCCTACGAGCAGTACTTC
TRBJ1-5	TRBV19	once	TRBD1	CASNPQGARQPQHF	TGTGCCAGTAACCCACAGGGGGCCCGGCAGCCCCAGCATTTT
TRBJ1-6	TRBV6-1	-	-	CASSEGNVYNSPLHF	TGTGCCAGCAGTGAAGGAAACGTTTATAATTCACCCCTCCACTTT
TRBJ1-4	TRBV2	-	-	CASRQGLTEKLFF	TGTGCCAGCAGACAGGGCCTTACTGAAAAACTGTTTTTT
TRBJ1-1	TRBV11-2	-	-	CASRHGDPNTEAFF	TGTGCCAGCAGACATGGGGACCCGAACACTGAAGCTTTCTTT
TRBJ2-2	TRBV5-4	-	TRBD2	CASSLGGLAGNTGELFF	TGTGCCAGCAGCTTGGGAGGACTAGCGGGAAACACCGGGGAGCTGTTTTTT
TRBJ1-1	TRBV11-2	few	-	CASSLLYRDEAFF	TGTGCCAGCAGCTTACTGTACAGGGATGAAGCTTTCTTT
TRBJ2-7	TRBV5-1	once	-	CASSSSYEQYF	TGCGCCAGCAGCTCTTCCTACGAGCAGTACTTC
TRBJ2-1	TRBV20-1	-	TRBD1	CSASKSSRDRAEQFF	TGCAGTGCTAGTAAGTCTAGCCGGGACAGAGCTGAGCAGTTCTTC
TRBJ1-1	TRBV7-9	-	-	CASSLGDNTEAFF	TGTGCCAGCAGCTTAGGAGATAACACTGAAGCTTTCTTT
TRBJ2-4	TRBV29-1	few	-	CSVVPDFGALAKNIQYF	TGCAGCGTCGTTCCCGATTTCGGGGCTCTAGCCAAAAACATTCAGTACTTC